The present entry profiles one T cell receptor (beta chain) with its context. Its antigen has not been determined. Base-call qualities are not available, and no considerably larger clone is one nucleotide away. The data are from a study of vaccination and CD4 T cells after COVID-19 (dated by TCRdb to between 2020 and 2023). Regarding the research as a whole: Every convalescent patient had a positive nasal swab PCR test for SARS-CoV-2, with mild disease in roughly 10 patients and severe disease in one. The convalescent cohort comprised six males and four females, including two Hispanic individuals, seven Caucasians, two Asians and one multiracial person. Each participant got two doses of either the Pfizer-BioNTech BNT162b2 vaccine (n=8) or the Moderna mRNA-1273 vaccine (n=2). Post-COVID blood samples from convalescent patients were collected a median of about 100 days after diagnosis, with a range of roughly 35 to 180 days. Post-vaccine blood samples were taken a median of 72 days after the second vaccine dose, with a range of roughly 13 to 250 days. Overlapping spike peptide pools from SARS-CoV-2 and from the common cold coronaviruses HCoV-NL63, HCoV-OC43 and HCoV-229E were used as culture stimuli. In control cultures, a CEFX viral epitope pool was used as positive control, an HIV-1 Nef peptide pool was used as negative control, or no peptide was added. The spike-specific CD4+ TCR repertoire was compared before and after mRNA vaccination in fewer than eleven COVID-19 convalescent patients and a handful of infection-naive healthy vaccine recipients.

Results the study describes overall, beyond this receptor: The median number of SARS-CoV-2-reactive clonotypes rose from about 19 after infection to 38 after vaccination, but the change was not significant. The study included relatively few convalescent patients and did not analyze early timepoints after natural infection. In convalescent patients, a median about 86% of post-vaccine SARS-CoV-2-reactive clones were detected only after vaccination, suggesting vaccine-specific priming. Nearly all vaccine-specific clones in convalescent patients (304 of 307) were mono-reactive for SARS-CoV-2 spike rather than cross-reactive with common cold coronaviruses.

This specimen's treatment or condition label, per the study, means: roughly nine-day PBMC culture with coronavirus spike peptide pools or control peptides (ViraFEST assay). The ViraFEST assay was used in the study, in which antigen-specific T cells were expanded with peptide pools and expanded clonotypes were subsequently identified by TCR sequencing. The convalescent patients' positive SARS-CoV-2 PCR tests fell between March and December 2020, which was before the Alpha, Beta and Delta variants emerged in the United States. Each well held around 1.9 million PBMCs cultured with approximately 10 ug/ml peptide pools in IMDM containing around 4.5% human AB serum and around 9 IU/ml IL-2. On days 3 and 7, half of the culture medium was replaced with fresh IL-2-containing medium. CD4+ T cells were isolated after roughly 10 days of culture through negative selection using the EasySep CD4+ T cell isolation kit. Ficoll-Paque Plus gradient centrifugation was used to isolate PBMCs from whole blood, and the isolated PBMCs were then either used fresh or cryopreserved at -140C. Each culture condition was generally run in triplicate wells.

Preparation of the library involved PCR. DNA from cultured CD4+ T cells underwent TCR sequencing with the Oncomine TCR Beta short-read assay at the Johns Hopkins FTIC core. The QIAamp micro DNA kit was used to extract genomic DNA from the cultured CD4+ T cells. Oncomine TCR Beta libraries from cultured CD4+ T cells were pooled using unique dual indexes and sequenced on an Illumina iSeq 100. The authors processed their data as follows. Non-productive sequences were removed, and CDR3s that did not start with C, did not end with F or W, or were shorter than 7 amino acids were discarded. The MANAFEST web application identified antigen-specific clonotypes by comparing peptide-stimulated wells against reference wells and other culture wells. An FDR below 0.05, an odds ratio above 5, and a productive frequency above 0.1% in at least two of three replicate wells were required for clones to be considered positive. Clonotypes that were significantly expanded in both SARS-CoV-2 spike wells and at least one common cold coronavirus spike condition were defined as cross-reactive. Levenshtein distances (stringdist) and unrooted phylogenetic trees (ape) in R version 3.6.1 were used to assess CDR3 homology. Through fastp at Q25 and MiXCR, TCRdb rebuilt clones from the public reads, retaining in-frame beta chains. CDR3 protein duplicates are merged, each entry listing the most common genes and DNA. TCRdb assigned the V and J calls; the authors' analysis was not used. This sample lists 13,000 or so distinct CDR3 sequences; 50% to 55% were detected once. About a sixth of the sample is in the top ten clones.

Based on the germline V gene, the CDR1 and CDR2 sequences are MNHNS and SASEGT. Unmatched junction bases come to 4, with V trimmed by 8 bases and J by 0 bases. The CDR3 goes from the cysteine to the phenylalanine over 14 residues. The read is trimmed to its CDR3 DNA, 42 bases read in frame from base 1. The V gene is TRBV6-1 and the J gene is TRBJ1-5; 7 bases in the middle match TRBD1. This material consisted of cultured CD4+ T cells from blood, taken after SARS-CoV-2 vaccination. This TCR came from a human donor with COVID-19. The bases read TGTGCCAGCCGTCAGGGGGATAGCAATCAGCCCCAGCATTTT. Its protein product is CASRQGDSNQPQHF.